The TCR beta chain described here comes from a study of OX40 agonist ivuxolimab in advanced cancers. Study-wide context: Dose-escalation patients had hepatocellular carcinoma, melanoma, renal cell or head and neck cancer. Past anti-PD-1, anti-PD-L1 or anti-CTLA-4 therapy was accepted, and 30% to 50% had received some.

Study-level findings and limits: The specificity for antigen of the expanded peripheral T cells was not determined.

As regards this clone: The antigen remains undetermined.

Data came from immunoSEQ multiplex PCR; TCRdb stores just in-frame clones and leaves some out. Of about 22,000 clones listed, roughly 80% are singletons. CDR3 size: 13 residues. From germline, CDR1 is KGHSH and CDR2 LQKENI. The V and J ends lost 3 bases and 13 bases, in that order; junction bases with no gene match: 6. This chain uses TRBV18 with TRBJ1-6; TRBD1 matches at 7 bases. The input for sequencing was CD4+ or CD8+ T cells sorted from blood, taken in a trial of the OX40 agonist ivuxolimab. This sequence was found in an adult with an advanced solid tumor such as melanoma, head and neck, liver or kidney cancer. The CDR3 nucleotides are TGTGCCAGCTCACCCGCAGGGACAGCCCCCCTCCACTTT. Protein: CASSPAGTAPLHF.